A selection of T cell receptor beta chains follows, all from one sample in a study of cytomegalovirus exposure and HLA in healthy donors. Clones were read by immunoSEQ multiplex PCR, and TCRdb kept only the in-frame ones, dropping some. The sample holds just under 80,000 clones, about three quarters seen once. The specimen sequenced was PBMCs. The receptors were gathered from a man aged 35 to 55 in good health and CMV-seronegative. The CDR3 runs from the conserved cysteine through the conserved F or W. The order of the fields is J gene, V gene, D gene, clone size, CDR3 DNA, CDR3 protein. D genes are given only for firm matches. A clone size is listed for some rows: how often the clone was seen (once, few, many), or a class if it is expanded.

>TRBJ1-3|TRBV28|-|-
TGTGCCAGCAGTCCCCGGACAGTCCAACCAACCATATATTTT
CASSPRTVQPTIYF
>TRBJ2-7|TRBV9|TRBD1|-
TGTGCCAGCAGCCCCCGTCCCGGGACAGGGATAGGTGCCTACGAGCAGTACTTC
CASSPRPGTGIGAYEQYF
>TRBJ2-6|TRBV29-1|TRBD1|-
TGCAGCGTTATAGGGACAGGAAGCTCTGGGGCCAACGTCCTGACTTTC
CSVIGTGSSGANVLTF
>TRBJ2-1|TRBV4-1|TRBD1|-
TGCGCCAGCAGCCAAGAGGGACAGGGTTACAATGAGCAGTTCTTC
CASSQEGQGYNEQFF
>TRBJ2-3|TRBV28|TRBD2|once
TGTGCCAGCAGTTTACCCGGGGGGGCTATTCCCACAGATACGCAGTATTTT
CASSLPGGAIPTDTQYF
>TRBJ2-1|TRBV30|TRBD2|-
TGTGCCTGCCCATCTGCACGACTAGCGGGTTTCTACAATGAGCAGTTCTTC
CACPSARLAGFYNEQFF
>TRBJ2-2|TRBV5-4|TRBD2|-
TGTGCCAGCAGGGGGGACTACACCACCGGGGAGCTGTTTTTT
CASRGDYTTGELFF
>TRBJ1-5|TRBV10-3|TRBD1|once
TGTGCCACCTCTGGGGACAGGGTGGATAGCAATCAGCCCCAGCATTTT
CATSGDRVDSNQPQHF
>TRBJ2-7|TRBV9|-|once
TGTGCCAGCAGCCCCTCAGACTTGGAAGAGCAGTACTTC
CASSPSDLEEQYF
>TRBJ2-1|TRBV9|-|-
TGTGCCAGCAGCGTAGTCGGTGCGGGACCTAATGAGCAGTTCTTC
CASSVVGAGPNEQFF
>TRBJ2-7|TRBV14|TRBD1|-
TGTGCCAGCAGCAAACCGGGACAGGGGTTCTACGAGCAGTACTTC
CASSKPGQGFYEQYF
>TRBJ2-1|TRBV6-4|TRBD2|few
TGTGCCAGCAGCCTCCGTCCTAGCGGGGGCCATGAGCAGTTCTTC
CASSLRPSGGHEQFF
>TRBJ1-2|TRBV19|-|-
TGTGCCAGTAGTATAATCCAGGGCGCCTATGGCTACACCTTC
CASSIIQGAYGYTF
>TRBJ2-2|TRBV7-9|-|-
TGTGCCAGCAGCCAATTCCAGGGCGCCGGGGAGCTGTTTTTT
CASSQFQGAGELFF
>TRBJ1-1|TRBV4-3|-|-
TGCGCCAGCAGCCAAGATCTTAGCACTGAAGCTTTCTTT
CASSQDLSTEAFF
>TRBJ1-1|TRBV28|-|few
TGTGCCAGCAGTTTGGATCCCCGGAGCACTGAAGCTTTCTTT
CASSLDPRSTEAFF
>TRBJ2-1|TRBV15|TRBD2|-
TGTGCCACCAGCAGAGATACTAGCGGGAGTAGTGAGCAGTTCTTC
CATSRDTSGSSEQFF
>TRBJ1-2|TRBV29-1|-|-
TGCAGCGCCCTGACAGTGGCGGTCTATGGCTACACCTTC
CSALTVAVYGYTF
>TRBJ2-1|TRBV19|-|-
TGTGCCAGTACGTCTTTGGGAGCCTACAATGAGCAGTTCTTC
CASTSLGAYNEQFF
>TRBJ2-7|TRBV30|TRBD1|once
TGTGCCTGGAGCACCGACAGGGGCTCCTACGAGCAGTACTTC
CAWSTDRGSYEQYF
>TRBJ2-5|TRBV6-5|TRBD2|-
TGTGCCAGCAGAAATAGCGGGAGTCTCCAAGAGACCCAGTACTTC
CASRNSGSLQETQYF
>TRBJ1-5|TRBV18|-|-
TGTGCCAGCTCACCATCGGGCGGGAATCAGCCCCAGCATTTT
CASSPSGGNQPQHF
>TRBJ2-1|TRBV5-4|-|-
TGTGCCAGCAGCGCCAAAGAACGGGATGAGCAGTTCTTC
CASSAKERDEQFF
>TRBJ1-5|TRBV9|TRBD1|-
TGTGCCAGCAGCCCGCGGACAGGACAGCCCCAGCATTTT
CASSPRTGQPQHF
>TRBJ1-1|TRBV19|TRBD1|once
TGTGCCAGTAGGCAGGGGGGCTCGGAGACTGAAGCTTTCTTT
CASRQGGSETEAFF
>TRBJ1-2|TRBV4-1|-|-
TGCGCCAGCAGCCAAGGAGGGGTAGGGGGCTATGGCTACACCTTC
CASSQGGVGGYGYTF
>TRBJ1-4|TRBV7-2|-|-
TGTGCCAGCAGCTTTCGGGGGGTTGGGGAAAAACTGTTTTTT
CASSFRGVGEKLFF
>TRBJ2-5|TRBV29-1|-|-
TGCAGCGCCCAGGACAGGACTATAAAGTACTTC
CSAQDRTIKYF
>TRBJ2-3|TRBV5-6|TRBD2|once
TGTGCCAGCAGCTTAGGCCTAGCGGGAGATTGGACAGATACGCAGTATTTT
CASSLGLAGDWTDTQYF
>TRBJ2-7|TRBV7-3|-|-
TGTGCCAGCAGCTTAACGCGGGCAGGCTCCTACGAGCAGTACTTC
CASSLTRAGSYEQYF
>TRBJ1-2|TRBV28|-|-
TGTGCCAGCGGAACGGGCGGGGCCGCACCCTTC
CASGTGGAAPF
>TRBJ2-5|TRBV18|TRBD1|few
TGTGCCAGCTCATCGACAGGGGGCTTCCAAGAGACCCAGTACTTC
CASSSTGGFQETQYF
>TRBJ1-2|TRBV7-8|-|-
TGTGCCAGCAGCATATGGGCTAACGGGGGCTATGGCTACACCTTC
CASSIWANGGYGYTF
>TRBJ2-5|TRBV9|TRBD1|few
TGTGCCAGCAGCGTAGAGGGGACAGGGAGAGACGGCCAGTACTTC
CASSVEGTGRDGQYF
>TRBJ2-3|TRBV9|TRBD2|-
TGTGCCAGCAGCCCACGGGGTAGCGGGTCAGGGACAGATACGCAGTATTTT
CASSPRGSGSGTDTQYF
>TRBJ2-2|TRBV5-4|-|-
TGTGCCAGCAGCTTAGGAGCGGGGAACACCGGGGAGCTGTTTTTT
CASSLGAGNTGELFF
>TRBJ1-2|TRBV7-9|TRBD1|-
TGTGCCAGCAGCGCGGGACAGAGCTACCTTAACTATGGCTACACCTTC
CASSAGQSYLNYGYTF
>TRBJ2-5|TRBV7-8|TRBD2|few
TGTGCCAGCAGCTACAGCGAGACTAGCCGGGGAGAGACCCAGTACTTC
CASSYSETSRGETQYF
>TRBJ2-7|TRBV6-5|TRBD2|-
TGTGCCAGCAGTAAGCGGGAGGGTTACGAGCAGTACTTC
CASSKREGYEQYF
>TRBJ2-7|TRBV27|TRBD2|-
TGTGCCAGCAGTGGGTTTAGCGGGAGACCCTTTTACGAGCAGTACTTC
CASSGFSGRPFYEQYF
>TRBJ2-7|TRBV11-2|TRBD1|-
TGTGCCAGCAGCCCCCTGCGACAGGGGTCGTACTTC
CASSPLRQGSYF
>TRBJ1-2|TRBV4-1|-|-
TGCGCCAGCAGCCAAGTAGGGGGTAGTGACTATGGCTACACCTTC
CASSQVGGSDYGYTF
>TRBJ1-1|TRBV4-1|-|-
TGCGCCAGCAGCCAAGATAAGGTATGGGCTACTGAAGCTTTCTTT
CASSQDKVWATEAFF
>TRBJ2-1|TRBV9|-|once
TGTGCCAGCAGCTCCCTCGGTGGGGCAGGGTACAATGAGCAGTTCTTC
CASSSLGGAGYNEQFF
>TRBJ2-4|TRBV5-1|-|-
TGCGCCAGCAGCTTGGTCACTCAAGGGGACATTCAGTACTTC
CASSLVTQGDIQYF
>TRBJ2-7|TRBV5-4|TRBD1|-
TGTGCCAGCAGCTTGGGCCAAACAGGGGCCCGTTCCTACGAGCAGTACTTC
CASSLGQTGARSYEQYF
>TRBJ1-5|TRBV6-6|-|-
TGTGCCAGCTCCCAAAGCGGGGGGGGAATCAATCAGCCCCAGCATTTT
CASSQSGGGINQPQHF
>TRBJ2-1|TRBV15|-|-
TGTGCCACCAGCAGAAGTGGAGGGAATGAGCAGTTCTTC
CATSRSGGNEQFF
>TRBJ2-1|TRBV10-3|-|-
TGTGCCATCAGTGATTCTAGCGTGCAGTTCTTC
CAISDSSVQFF
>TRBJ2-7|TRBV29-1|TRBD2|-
TGCAGCGTGAGGGGACTAGCGGGATCCTACGAGCAGTACTTC
CSVRGLAGSYEQYF
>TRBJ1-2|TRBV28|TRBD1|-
TGTGCCAGCAGTCGGACAGGTCCTATCTATGGCTACACCTTC
CASSRTGPIYGYTF
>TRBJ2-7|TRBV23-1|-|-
TGCGCCAGCAGTCAATCTCGCAGGGGGGACTACGAGCAGTACTTC
CASSQSRRGDYEQYF
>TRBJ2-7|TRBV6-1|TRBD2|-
TGTGCCAGCAGTGACAGCAGACTAGCGGGAGCCGAGCAGTACTTC
CASSDSRLAGAEQYF
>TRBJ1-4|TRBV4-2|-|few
TGTGCCAGCAGCGGCCAAGCCGGGGTACAGGGTGATGAAAAACTGTTTTTT
CASSGQAGVQGDEKLFF
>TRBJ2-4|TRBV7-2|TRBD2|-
TGTGCCAGCAGCACCCCGGCGGGCGGGAGTTCGGACATTCAGTACTTC
CASSTPAGGSSDIQYF
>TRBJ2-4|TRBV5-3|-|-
TGTGCCAGAAGCTTGGCCTGGTCTAGACTAGCCAAAAACATTCAGTACTTC
CARSLAWSRLAKNIQYF
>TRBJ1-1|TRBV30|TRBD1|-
TGTGCCTGGAGTCCGGACAGGTTGGGGACTGAAGCTTTCTTT
CAWSPDRLGTEAFF
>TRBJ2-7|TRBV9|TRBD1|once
TGTGCCAGCAGCGAGACAGGGCTCGACGAGCAGTACTTC
CASSETGLDEQYF